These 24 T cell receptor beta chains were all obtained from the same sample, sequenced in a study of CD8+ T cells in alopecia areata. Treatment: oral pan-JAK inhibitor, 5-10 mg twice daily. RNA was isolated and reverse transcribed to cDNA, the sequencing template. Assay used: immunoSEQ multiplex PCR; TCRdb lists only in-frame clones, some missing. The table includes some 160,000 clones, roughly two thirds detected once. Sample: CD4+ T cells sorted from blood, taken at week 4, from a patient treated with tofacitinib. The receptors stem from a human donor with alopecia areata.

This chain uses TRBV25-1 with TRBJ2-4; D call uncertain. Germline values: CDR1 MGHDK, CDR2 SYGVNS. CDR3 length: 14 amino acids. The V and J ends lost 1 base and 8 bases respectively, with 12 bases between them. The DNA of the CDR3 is TGTGCCAGCAGTGAATTTGGTGGGGTGTACATTCAGTACTTC. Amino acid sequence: CASSEFGGVYIQYF.

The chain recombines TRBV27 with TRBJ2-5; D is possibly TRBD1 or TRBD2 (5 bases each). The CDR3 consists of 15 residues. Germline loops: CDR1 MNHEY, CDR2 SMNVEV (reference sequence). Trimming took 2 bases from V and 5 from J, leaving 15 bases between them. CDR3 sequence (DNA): TGTGCCAGCAGTTTACTCAGGCGGGCAGGGGAGACCCAGTACTTC. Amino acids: CASSLLRRAGETQYF.

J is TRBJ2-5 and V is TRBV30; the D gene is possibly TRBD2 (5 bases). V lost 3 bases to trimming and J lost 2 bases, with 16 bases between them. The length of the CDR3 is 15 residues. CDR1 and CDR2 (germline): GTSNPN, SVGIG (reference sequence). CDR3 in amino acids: CAWRREDLRQETQYF. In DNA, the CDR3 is TGTGCCTGGAGAAGAGAGGACTTACGACAAGAGACCCAGTACTTC.

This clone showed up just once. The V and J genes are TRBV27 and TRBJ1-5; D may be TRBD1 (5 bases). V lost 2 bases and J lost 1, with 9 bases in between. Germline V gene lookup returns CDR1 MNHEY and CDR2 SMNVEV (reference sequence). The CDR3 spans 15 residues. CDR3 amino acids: CASSLGGRSNQPQHF. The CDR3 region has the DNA TGTGCCAGCAGTTTAGGGGGACGGAGCAATCAGCCCCAGCATTTT.

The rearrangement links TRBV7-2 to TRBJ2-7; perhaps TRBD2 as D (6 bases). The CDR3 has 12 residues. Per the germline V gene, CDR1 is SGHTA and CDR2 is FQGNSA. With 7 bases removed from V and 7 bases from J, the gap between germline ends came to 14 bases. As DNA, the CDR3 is TGTGCCAGCACCCTCGGACGGGGGGAGCAGTACTTC. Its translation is CASTLGRGEQYF.

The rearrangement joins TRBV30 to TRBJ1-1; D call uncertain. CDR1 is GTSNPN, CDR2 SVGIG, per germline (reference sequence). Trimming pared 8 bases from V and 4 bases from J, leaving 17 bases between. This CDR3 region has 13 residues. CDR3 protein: CAGRTAAATEAFF. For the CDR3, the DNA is TGTGCCGGACGGACTGCCGCTGCCACTGAAGCTTTCTTT.

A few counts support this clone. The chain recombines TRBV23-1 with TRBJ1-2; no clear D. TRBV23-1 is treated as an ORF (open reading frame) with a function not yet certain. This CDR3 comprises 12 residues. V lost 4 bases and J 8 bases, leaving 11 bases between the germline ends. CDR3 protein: CASSPDVGGYTF. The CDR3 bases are TGCGCCAGCAGTCCCGACGTGGGAGGCTACACCTTC.

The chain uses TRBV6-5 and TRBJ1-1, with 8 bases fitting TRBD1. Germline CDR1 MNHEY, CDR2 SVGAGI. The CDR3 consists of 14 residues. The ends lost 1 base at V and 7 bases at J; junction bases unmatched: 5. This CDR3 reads CASSYLGQGGEAFF. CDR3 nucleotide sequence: TGTGCCAGCAGTTACTTAGGACAGGGTGGTGAAGCTTTCTTT.

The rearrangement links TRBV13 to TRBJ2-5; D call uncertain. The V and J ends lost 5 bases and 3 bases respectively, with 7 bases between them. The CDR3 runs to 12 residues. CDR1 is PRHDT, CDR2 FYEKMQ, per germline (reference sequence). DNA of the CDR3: TGTGCCAGCAGCCTCCCCGAAGAGACCCAGTACTTC. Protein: CASSLPEETQYF.

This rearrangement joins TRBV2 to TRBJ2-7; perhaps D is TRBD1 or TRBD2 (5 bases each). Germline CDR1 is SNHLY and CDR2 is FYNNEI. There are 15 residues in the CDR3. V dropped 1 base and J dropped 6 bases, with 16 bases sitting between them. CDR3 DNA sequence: TGTGCCAGCAGTGAAGTAAGGGGACCAGATAGCGAGCAGTACTTC. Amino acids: CASSEVRGPDSEQYF.

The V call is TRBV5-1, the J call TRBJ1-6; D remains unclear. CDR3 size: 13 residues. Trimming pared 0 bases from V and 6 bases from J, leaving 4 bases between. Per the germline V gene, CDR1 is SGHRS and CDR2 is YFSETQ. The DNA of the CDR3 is TGCGCCAGCAGCTTGGACAGTAATTCACCCCTCCACTTT. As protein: CASSLDSNSPLHF.

This CDR3 is CAWSFREEQYF. For the CDR3, the DNA is TGTGCCTGGAGTTTCCGGGAGGAGCAGTACTTC. The J gene is TRBJ2-7, the V gene TRBV30; tentative D call: TRBD2 (6 bases). The V end lost 2 bases, the J end lost 7 bases, and 9 bases lay between the germline ends. The germline gives CDR1 GTSNPN, CDR2 SVGIG (reference sequence). This CDR3 is built from 11 residues.

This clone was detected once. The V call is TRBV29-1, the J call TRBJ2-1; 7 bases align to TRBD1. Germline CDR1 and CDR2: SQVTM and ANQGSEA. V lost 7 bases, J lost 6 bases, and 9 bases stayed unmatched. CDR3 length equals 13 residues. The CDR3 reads CSAGGLFSNEQFF. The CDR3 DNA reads TGCAGCGCAGGGGGTCTTTTTAGCAATGAGCAGTTCTTC.

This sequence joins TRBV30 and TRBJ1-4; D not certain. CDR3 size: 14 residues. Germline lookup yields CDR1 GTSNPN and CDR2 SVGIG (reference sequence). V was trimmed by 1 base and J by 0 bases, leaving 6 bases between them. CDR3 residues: CAWSAVATNEKLFF. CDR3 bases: TGTGCCTGGAGTGCCGTCGCAACTAATGAAAAACTGTTTTTT.

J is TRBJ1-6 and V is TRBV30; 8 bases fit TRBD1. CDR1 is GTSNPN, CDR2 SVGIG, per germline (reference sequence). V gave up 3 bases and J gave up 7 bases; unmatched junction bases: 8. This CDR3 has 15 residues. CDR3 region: CAWSRGQVENSPLHF. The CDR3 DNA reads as TGTGCCTGGAGCCGGGGACAGGTGGAAAATTCACCCCTCCACTTT.

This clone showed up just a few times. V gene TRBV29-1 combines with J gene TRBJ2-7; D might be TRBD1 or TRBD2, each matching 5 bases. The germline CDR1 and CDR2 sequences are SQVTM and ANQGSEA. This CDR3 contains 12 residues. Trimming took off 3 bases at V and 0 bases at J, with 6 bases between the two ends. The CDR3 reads CSVEGVSYEQYF. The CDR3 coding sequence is TGCAGCGTTGAGGGGGTCTCCTACGAGCAGTACTTC.

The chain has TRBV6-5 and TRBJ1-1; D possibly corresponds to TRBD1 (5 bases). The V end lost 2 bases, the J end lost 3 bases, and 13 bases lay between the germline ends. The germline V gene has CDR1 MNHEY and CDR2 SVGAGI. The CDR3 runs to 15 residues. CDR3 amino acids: CASSYMGLDDTEAFF. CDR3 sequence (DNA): TGTGCCAGCAGTTACATGGGGCTTGATGACACTGAAGCTTTCTTT.

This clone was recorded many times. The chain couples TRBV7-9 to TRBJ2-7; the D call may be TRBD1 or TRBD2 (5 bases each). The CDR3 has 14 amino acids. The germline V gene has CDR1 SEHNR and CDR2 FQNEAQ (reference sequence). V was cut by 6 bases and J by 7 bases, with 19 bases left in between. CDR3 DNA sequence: TGTGCCAGCAGATCCCGAGACCTTGAGGGGGAGCAGTACTTC. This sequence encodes CASRSRDLEGEQYF.

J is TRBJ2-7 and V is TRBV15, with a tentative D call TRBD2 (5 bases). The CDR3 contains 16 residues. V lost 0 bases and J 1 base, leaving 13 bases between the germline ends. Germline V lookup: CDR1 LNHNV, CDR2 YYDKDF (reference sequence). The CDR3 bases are TGTGCCACCAGCAGAGATTGGTCGGGGAGTTCCTACGAGCAGTACTTC. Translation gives CATSRDWSGSSYEQYF.

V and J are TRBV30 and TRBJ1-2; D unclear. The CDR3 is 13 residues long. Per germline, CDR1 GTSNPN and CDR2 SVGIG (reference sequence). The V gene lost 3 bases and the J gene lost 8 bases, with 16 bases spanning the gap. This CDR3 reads CAWSQLLTGGYTF. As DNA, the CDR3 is TGTGCCTGGAGCCAGCTCCTAACGGGAGGCTACACCTTC.

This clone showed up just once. The CDR3 loop reads CASTDPVQKQNTGELFF. CDR3 sequence (DNA): TGTGCCAGCACCGACCCGGTACAGAAACAGAACACCGGGGAGCTGTTTTTT. The chain couples TRBV7-2 to TRBJ2-2; D gene unclear. Trimming took 7 bases from V and 1 from J, leaving 19 bases between them. Germline CDR1 and CDR2: SGHTA and FQGNSA. There are 17 residues in the CDR3.

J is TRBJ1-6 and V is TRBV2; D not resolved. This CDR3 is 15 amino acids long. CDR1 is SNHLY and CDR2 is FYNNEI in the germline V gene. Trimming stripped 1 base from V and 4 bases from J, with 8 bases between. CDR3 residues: CASSEDIGYNSPLHF. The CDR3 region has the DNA TGTGCCAGCAGTGAAGATATAGGGTATAATTCACCCCTCCACTTT.

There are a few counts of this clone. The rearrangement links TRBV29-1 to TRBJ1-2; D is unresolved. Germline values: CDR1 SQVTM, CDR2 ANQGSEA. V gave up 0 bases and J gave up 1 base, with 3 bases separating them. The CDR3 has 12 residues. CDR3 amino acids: CSVEDYNYGYTF. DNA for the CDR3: TGCAGCGTTGAAGATTATAACTATGGCTACACCTTC. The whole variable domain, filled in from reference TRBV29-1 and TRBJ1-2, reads SAVISQKPSRDICQRGTSLTIQCQVDSQVTMMFWYRQQPGQSLTLIATANQGSEATYESGFVIDKFPISRPNLTFSTLTVSNMSPEDSSIYLCSVEDYNYGYTFGSGTRLTVV.

The CDR3 is CASSLRQGYQPQHF. For the CDR3, the DNA is TGTGCCAGCAGCCTTCGACAGGGCTATCAGCCCCAGCATTTT. The chain couples TRBV6-5 to TRBJ1-5, with TRBD1 matching 7 bases. Trimming removed 6 bases from V and 5 bases from J; junction bases left unmatched: 7. The CDR3 totals 14 residues. Germline CDR1 reads MNHEY; CDR2 reads SVGAGI.